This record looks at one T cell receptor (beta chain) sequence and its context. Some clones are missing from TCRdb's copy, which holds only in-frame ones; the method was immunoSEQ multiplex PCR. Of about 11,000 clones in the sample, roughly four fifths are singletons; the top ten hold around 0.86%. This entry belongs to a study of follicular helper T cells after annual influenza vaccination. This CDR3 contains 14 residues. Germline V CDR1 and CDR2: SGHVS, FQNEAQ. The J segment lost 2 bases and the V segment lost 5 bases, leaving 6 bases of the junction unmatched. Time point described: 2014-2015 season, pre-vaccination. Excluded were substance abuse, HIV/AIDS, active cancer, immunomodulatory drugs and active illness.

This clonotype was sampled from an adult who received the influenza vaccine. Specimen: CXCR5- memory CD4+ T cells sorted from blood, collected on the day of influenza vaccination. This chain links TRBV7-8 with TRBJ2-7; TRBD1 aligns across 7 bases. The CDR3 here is CASSPRDSAYEQYF. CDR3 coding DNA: TGTGCCAGCAGCCCACGGGACAGTGCCTACGAGCAGTACTTC. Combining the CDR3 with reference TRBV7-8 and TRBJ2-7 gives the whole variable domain GAGVSQSPRYKVAKRGQDVALRCDPISGHVSLFWYQQALGQGPEFLTYFQNEAQLDKSGLPSDRFFAERPEGSVSTLKIQRTQQEDSAVYLCASSPRDSAYEQYFGPGTRLTVT.